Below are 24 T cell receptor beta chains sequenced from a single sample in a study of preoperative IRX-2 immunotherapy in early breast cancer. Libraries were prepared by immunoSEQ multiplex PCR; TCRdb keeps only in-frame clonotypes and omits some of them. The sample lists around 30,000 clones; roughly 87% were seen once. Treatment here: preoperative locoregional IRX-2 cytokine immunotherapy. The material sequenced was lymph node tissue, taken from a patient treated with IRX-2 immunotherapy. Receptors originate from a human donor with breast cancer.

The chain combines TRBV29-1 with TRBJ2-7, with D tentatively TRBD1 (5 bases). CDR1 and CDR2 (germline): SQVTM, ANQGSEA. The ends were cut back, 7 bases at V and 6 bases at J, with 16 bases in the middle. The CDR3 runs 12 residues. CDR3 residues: CSADPGFGEQYF. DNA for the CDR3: TGCAGCGCCGACCCAGGGTTTGGCGAGCAGTACTTC.

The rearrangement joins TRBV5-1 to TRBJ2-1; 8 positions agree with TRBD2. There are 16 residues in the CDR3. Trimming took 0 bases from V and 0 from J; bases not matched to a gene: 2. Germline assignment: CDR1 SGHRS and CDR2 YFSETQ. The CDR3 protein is CASSLGGGTSYNEQFF. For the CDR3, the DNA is TGCGCCAGCAGCTTGGGCGGGGGGACCTCCTACAATGAGCAGTTCTTC.

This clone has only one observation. The chain's CDR3 is CASRPDWGQGNGYTF. As DNA, the CDR3 is TGTGCCAGCAGACCTGATTGGGGACAGGGCAATGGCTACACCTTC. The chain links TRBV6-8 to TRBJ1-2; 9 nucleotides line up with TRBD1. Looked up from germline, CDR1 is MNHGY and CDR2 is SAAAGT. The trim removed 6 bases at V and 6 bases at J, leaving 11 bases unmatched. CDR3 size: 15 residues.

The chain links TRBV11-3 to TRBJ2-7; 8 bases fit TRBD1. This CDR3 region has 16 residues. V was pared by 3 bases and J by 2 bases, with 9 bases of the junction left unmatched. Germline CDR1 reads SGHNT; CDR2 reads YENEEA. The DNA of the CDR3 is TGTGCCAGCAGCTTGCCCCTACCGGACAGGGCCTACGAGCAGTACTTC. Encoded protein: CASSLPLPDRAYEQYF.

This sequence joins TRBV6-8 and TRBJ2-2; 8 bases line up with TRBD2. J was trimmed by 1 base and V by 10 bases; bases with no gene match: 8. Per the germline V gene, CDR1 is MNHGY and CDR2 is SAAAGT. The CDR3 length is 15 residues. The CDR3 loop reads CATGGLAGNTGELFF. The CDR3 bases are TGTGCCACCGGCGGGCTAGCGGGGAACACCGGGGAGCTGTTTTTT.

CDR3 loop: CASSSKDYTGELFF. CDR3 DNA sequence: TGTGCCAGCAGCTCCAAGGACTACACCGGGGAGCTGTTTTTT. The chain employs TRBV7-6 and TRBJ2-2, with TRBD2 as a possible D gene (5 bases). This CDR3 comprises 14 residues. The germline V gene encodes CDR1 SGHVS and CDR2 FNYEAQ. V was clipped by 4 bases and J by 3 bases, with 9 bases between them.

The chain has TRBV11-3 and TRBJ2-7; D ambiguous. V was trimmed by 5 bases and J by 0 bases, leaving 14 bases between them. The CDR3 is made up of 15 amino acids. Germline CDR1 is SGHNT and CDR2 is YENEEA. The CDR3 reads CASSHKERPSYEQYF. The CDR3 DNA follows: TGTGCCAGCAGCCATAAGGAGCGCCCCTCCTACGAGCAGTACTTC.

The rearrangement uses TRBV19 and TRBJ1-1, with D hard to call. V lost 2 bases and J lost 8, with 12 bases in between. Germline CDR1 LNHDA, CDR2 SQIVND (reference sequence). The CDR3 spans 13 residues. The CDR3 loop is CASSITPGSEAFF. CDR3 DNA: TGTGCCAGTAGTATAACCCCGGGTTCAGAAGCTTTCTTT.

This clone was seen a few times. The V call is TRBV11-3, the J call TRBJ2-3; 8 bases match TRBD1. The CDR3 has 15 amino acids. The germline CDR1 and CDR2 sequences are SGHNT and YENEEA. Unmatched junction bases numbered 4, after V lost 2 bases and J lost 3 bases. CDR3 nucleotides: TGTGCCAGCAGCTTACCGGGACAGGAGACAGATACGCAGTATTTT. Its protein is CASSLPGQETDTQYF.

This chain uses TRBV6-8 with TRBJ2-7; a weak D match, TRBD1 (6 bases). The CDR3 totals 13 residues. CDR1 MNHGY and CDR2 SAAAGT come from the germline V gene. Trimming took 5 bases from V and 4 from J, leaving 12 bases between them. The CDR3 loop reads CASSRDKAYEQYF. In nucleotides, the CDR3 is TGTGCCAGCAGTCGGGACAAAGCTTACGAGCAGTACTTC.

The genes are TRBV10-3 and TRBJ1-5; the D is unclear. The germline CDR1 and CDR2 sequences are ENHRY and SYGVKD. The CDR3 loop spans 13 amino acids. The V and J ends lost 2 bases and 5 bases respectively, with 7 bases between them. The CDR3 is CAISEGSYQPQHF. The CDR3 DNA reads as TGTGCCATCAGTGAGGGCTCCTATCAGCCCCAGCATTTT.

CDR3 nucleotides: TGTGCCAGCAGTTACTCTGGGGGGTCCGGGGAGCTGTTTTTT. As protein: CASSYSGGSGELFF. The chain couples TRBV6-8 to TRBJ2-2, with D maybe TRBD2 (6 bases). CDR1 MNHGY and CDR2 SAAAGT come from the germline V gene. Deletions cut 0 bases from V and 6 bases from J, with 8 bases between. CDR3 length equals 14 residues.

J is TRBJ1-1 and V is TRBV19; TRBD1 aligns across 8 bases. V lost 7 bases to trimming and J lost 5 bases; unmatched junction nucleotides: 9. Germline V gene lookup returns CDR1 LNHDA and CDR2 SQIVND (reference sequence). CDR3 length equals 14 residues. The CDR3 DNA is TGTGCCAGTACATCCAGGGGGCGCGGGACTGAAGCTTTCTTT. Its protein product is CASTSRGRGTEAFF.

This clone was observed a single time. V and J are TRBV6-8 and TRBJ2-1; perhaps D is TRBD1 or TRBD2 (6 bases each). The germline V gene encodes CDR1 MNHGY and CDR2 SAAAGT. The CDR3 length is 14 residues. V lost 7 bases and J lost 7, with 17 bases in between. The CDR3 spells CASTWGARGNEQFF. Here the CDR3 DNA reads TGTGCCAGCACTTGGGGGGCCCGAGGAAATGAGCAGTTCTTC.

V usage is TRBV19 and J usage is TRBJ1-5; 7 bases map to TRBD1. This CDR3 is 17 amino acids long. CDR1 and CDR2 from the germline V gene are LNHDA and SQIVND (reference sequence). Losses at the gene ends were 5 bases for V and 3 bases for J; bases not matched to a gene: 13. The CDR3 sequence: CASSLPPRGGINQPQHF. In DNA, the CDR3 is TGTGCCAGTAGTCTCCCCCCCAGGGGGGGGATCAATCAGCCCCAGCATTTT.

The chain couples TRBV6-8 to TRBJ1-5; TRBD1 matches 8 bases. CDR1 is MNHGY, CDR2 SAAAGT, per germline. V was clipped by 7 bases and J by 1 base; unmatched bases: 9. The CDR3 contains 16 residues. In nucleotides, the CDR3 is TGTGCCAGCAATCAAAAGGGACAGGTAAGCAATCAGCCCCAGCATTTT. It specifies CASNQKGQVSNQPQHF.

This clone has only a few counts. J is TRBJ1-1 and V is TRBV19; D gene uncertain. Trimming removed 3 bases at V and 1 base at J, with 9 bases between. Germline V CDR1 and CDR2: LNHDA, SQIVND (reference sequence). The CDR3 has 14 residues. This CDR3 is CASSIYPQNTEAFF. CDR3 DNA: TGTGCCAGTAGTATTTATCCGCAGAACACTGAAGCTTTCTTT.

The CDR3 DNA reads as TGTGCCAGCTCGTTTCCGGGCCGGGGTAGGTCCTACGAGCAGTACTTC. It is translated as CASSFPGRGRSYEQYF. The chain is built from TRBV6-8 and TRBJ2-7; the D gene is possibly TRBD2 (5 bases). CDR3 length: 16 amino acids. The germline V gene encodes CDR1 MNHGY and CDR2 SAAAGT. V was trimmed by 8 bases and J by 1 base, leaving 21 bases between them.

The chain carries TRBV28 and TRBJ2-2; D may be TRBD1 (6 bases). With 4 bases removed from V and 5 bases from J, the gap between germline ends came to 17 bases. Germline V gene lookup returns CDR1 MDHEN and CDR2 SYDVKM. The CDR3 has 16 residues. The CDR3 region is CASSWKQGIGTGELFF. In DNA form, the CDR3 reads TGTGCCAGCAGTTGGAAACAGGGAATTGGGACCGGGGAGCTGTTTTTT.

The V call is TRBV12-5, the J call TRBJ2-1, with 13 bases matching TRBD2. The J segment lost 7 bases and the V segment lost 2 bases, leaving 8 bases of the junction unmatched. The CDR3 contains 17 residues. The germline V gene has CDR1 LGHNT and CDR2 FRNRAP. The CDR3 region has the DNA TGTGCTAGTGGTTTGACACAGACTAGCGGGGGGTGGAATGAGCAGTTCTTC. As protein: CASGLTQTSGGWNEQFF.

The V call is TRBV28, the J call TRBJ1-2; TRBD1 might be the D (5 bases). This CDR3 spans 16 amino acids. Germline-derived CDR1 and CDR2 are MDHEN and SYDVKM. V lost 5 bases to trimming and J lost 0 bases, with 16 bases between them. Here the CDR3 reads CASSTSPSRANYGYTF. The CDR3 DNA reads TGTGCCAGCAGTACCTCCCCGAGCAGGGCTAACTATGGCTACACCTTC.

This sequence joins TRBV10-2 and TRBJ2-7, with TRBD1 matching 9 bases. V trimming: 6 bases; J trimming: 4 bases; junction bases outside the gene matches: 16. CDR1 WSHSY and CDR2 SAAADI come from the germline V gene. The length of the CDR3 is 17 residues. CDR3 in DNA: TGCGCCAGCAGGCAGACAGGGGGTGGAGTGAGGAGTTACGAGCAGTACTTC. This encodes CASRQTGGGVRSYEQYF.

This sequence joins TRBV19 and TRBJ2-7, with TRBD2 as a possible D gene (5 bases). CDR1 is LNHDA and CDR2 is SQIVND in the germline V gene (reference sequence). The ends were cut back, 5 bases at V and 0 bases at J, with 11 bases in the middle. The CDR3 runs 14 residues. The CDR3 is CASSGLEDSYEQYF. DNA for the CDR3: TGTGCCAGTAGTGGCCTGGAGGACTCCTACGAGCAGTACTTC.

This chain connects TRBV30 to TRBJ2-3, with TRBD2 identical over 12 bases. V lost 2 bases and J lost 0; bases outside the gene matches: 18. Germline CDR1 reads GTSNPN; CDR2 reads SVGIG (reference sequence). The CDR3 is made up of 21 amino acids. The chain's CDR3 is CAWSPQAGLAGGYASTDTQYF. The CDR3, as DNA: TGTGCCTGGAGTCCCCAGGCGGGGCTAGCGGGAGGGTATGCGAGCACAGATACGCAGTATTTT.